This is a list of T cell receptor beta chains from one sample in a study of blood T cell repertoires in COVID-19. Clones were read by immunoSEQ multiplex PCR, and TCRdb kept only the in-frame ones, dropping some. The data show 88,000 or so clones, approximately 87% seen once. Sequences were obtained from peripheral blood. Every receptor here comes from a human donor in a cohort sampled during active COVID-19. Both conserved end residues are trimmed from each CDR3. Fields, in order: clone size, V gene, CDR3 protein. Some rows mark clone size as missing; the rest say once, few, many or name a class of expanded clone.

clone_size: few
v_call: TRBV4-1
cdr3_aa: ASSQDEPASGSTDTQY

clone_size: once
v_call: TRBV7-7
cdr3_aa: ASSSSADIHSNQPQH

clone_size: .
v_call: TRBV5-4
cdr3_aa: ASRRPQGTEAF

clone_size: .
v_call: TRBV6-5
cdr3_aa: ASSGSQTRGTQY

clone_size: .
v_call: TRBV10-3
cdr3_aa: AISRQGYTEAF

clone_size: .
v_call: TRBV28
cdr3_aa: ASSLARDREAF

clone_size: .
v_call: TRBV20-1
cdr3_aa: SASSGTGGYYEQY

clone_size: few
v_call: TRBV10-3
cdr3_aa: AISESGTDYEQY

clone_size: .
v_call: TRBV28
cdr3_aa: ASLPSGDYNSPLH

clone_size: .
v_call: TRBV5-1
cdr3_aa: ASSSSRGGQYNEQF

clone_size: .
v_call: TRBV7-3
cdr3_aa: ASSLTGTENYGYT

clone_size: .
v_call: TRBV3-1/TRBV3-2
cdr3_aa: ASSPIRAGLPF

clone_size: .
v_call: TRBV7-6
cdr3_aa: ASSLAANNEQF

clone_size: .
v_call: TRBV2
cdr3_aa: ASRRDRGDEQF

clone_size: many
v_call: TRBV7-9
cdr3_aa: ASSLSGEQF